This T cell receptor beta chain emerged from a study of cytomegalovirus exposure and HLA in healthy donors. Study observations and caveats: Most observed TCR sequences were rare, whereas some public TCRs were detected in many donors. Later on, analysis showed that most CMV-associated TCR beta chains appeared to be HLA-restricted.

For this clone: Its cognate antigen is unknown.

This CDR3 is built from 14 residues. From germline, CDR1 is MNHNY and CDR2 SVGAGI (reference sequence). Trimming pared 5 bases from V and 6 bases from J, leaving 17 bases between. Both 60 Vbeta primers and 13 Jbeta primers went into the PCR. The assay was immunoSEQ multiplex PCR, and TCRdb's table has in-frame clones only and misses some. The sample carries about 130,000 clones, around 72% recorded once. The material sequenced was PBMCs. The sequence was collected from a middle-aged woman in good health and CMV-seronegative. V and J are TRBV6-6 and TRBJ2-7; possibly TRBD2 for D (5 bases). In nucleotides, the CDR3 is TGTGCCAGCAGTCCGACCGGGGTCCCCGTCGAGCAGTACTTC. Its protein is CASSPTGVPVEQYF.